This passage covers 5 T cell receptor beta chains from one sample sequenced in a study of cytomegalovirus exposure and HLA in healthy donors. Researchers ran the PCR with 60 Vbeta and 13 Jbeta primers. Clones were read by immunoSEQ multiplex PCR, and TCRdb kept only the in-frame ones, dropping some. The sample lists about 150,000 clones, about 9.1% occurring once. Sequenced: PBMCs. Receptor source: a woman in her thirties or forties in good health and CMV-seropositive.

The J gene is TRBJ2-1, the V gene TRBV19, with 9 bases that match TRBD2. CDR1 and CDR2 (germline): LNHDA, SQIVND (reference sequence). With 0 bases clipped from V and 9 bases from J, the junction kept 3 bases outside the gene matches. The CDR3 has 14 amino acids. CDR3 in amino acids: CASSIDRTSAEQFF. The CDR3 coding sequence is TGTGCCAGTAGTATAGATAGGACTAGCGCTGAGCAGTTCTTC.

This clone was counted only a few times. The chain links TRBV6-6 to TRBJ2-7, with 9 bases aligning to TRBD1. Germline V gene lookup returns CDR1 MNHNY and CDR2 SVGAGI (reference sequence). Trimming at V came to 6 bases and at J to 7 bases, leaving 13 bases not matched to a gene. The CDR3 is 15 amino acids. The CDR3, as DNA: TGTGCCAGCAGCCCGGGACAGGGTCTAAGTCGGGAGCAGTACTTC. It yields the protein CASSPGQGLSREQYF.

In this sample, this clone turned up a few times. One end of the junction fails to match germline, which may point to a read error. The chain employs TRBV20-1 and TRBJ2-1; perhaps TRBD2 as D (5 bases). Germline V gene data show CDR1 as DFQATT and CDR2 as SNEGSKA (reference sequence). The CDR3 loop spans 11 amino acids. CDR3 in DNA: TGCAGCGCTAACCTAGCATTAACGCAGTTCTTC. Encoded protein: CSANLALTQFF.

The chain carries TRBV29-1 and TRBJ2-7; TRBD1 matches at 7 bases. Germline CDR1 and CDR2: SQVTM and ANQGSEA. J lost 3 bases, V lost 0 bases, and 2 bases had no gene match. This CDR3 is built from 13 residues. The CDR3 DNA is TGCAGCGTTGAAGAGGGGGACAGCTACGAGCAGTACTTC. Its protein is CSVEEGDSYEQYF.

This clone was found many times. The V gene is TRBV5-4, the J gene TRBJ2-3, with 9 bases matching TRBD2. The CDR3 length is 17 residues. V dropped 4 bases and J dropped 5; count of bases not matched to a gene: 14. Germline lookup yields CDR1 SGHNT and CDR2 YYREEE (reference sequence). This chain's CDR3 is CASSPDPLAGRLDTQYF. In DNA form, the CDR3 reads TGTGCCAGCAGCCCTGATCCCCTAGCGGGGAGACTAGATACGCAGTATTTT.